A selection of T cell receptor beta chains follows, all from one sample in a study of HIV-infected patients and healthy controls. MiXCR was run by TCRdb on the 5' RACE reads, yielding one entry per CDR3 protein. The table shows 7,500 to 8,000 distinct CDR3 sequences, with approximately 6.1% occurring only once. Sequences were derived from blood, sampled before antiretroviral therapy. These receptors were obtained from an adult with HIV infection. Each CDR3 is given with its conserved first and last residue. The D gene is left open where the match is weak. Not all rows give a size; the values are once, few, many and, for expanded clones, a class.

clone size: many
D gene: NA
V gene: TRBV6-1
J gene: TRBJ1-1
CDR3 protein: CASSEARRLNTEAFF
CDR3 DNA: TGTGCCAGCAGTGAAGCCAGGCGGTTGAACACTGAAGCTTTCTTT

clone size: many
D gene: TRBD1
V gene: TRBV5-4
J gene: TRBJ1-2
CDR3 protein: CASSLVLGQGAGYTF
CDR3 DNA: TGTGCCAGCAGCTTGGTGTTGGGACAGGGGGCTGGCTACACCTTC

clone size: NA
D gene: TRBD1
V gene: TRBV5-1
J gene: TRBJ2-3
CDR3 protein: CASSLGTGGPPDTQYF
CDR3 DNA: TGCGCCAGCAGCTTAGGGACAGGGGGTCCGCCAGATACGCAGTATTTT

clone size: few
D gene: NA
V gene: TRBV12-3/TRBV12-4
J gene: TRBJ1-1
CDR3 protein: CASSFQGIKWTEAFF
CDR3 DNA: TGTGCCAGCAGTTTTCAGGGGATTAAATGGACTGAAGCTTTCTTT

clone size: many
D gene: TRBD2
V gene: TRBV19
J gene: TRBJ2-3
CDR3 protein: CASSILGPSSGDFSTDTQYF
CDR3 DNA: TGTGCCAGTAGTATCCTAGGTCCCTCTAGCGGGGACTTCAGCACAGATACGCAGTATTTT

clone size: NA
D gene: NA
V gene: TRBV10-3
J gene: TRBJ2-3
CDR3 protein: CAISESNGRRTSTDTQYF
CDR3 DNA: TGTGCCATCAGTGAGTCAAACGGGCGGAGAACTAGCACAGATACGCAGTATTTT

clone size: NA
D gene: NA
V gene: TRBV30
J gene: TRBJ1-1
CDR3 protein: CAWSVSESSEAFF
CDR3 DNA: TGTGCCTGGAGTGTTAGTGAGTCATCTGAAGCTTTCTTT

clone size: many
D gene: NA
V gene: TRBV11-2
J gene: TRBJ1-5
CDR3 protein: CASSSGQGRQPQHF
CDR3 DNA: TGTGCCAGCAGCTCCGGGCAGGGACGACAGCCCCAGCATTTT

clone size: NA
D gene: TRBD1
V gene: TRBV3-1
J gene: TRBJ1-4
CDR3 protein: CASSLLHGQGAKLFF
CDR3 DNA: TGTGCCAGCAGCCTCCTCCACGGACAGGGGGCAAAACTGTTTTTT

clone size: medium-sized
D gene: TRBD1
V gene: TRBV20-1
J gene: TRBJ1-4
CDR3 protein: CSARQGAGEKLFF
CDR3 DNA: TGCAGTGCTAGACAGGGGGCTGGTGAAAAACTGTTTTTT

clone size: many
D gene: NA
V gene: TRBV12-3/TRBV12-4
J gene: TRBJ2-3
CDR3 protein: CASTLWDSTDTQYF
CDR3 DNA: TGTGCCAGCACCCTTTGGGATAGCACAGATACGCAGTATTTT

clone size: medium-sized
D gene: NA
V gene: TRBV5-1
J gene: TRBJ1-1
CDR3 protein: CASSLAGRGVEAFF
CDR3 DNA: TGCGCCAGCAGCTTGGCGGGGAGGGGAGTTGAAGCTTTCTTT

clone size: medium-sized
D gene: TRBD1
V gene: TRBV20-1
J gene: TRBJ2-5
CDR3 protein: CSANARGPETQYF
CDR3 DNA: TGCAGTGCTAATGCCAGGGGGCCGGAGACCCAGTACTTC

clone size: NA
D gene: TRBD1
V gene: TRBV5-1
J gene: TRBJ1-1
CDR3 protein: CASSLLSTGASEAFF
CDR3 DNA: TGCGCCAGCAGCCTCCTATCGACAGGGGCAAGTGAAGCTTTCTTT

clone size: many
D gene: NA
V gene: TRBV6-1
J gene: TRBJ2-7
CDR3 protein: CASTPRGNEQYF
CDR3 DNA: TGTGCCAGCACCCCCCGGGGGAACGAGCAGTACTTC

clone size: medium-sized
D gene: TRBD1
V gene: TRBV20-1
J gene: TRBJ2-1
CDR3 protein: CARQGRSSYNEQFF
CDR3 DNA: TGCGCCCGACAGGGAAGGTCCTCCTACAATGAGCAGTTCTTC

clone size: many
D gene: TRBD1
V gene: TRBV7-3
J gene: TRBJ2-2
CDR3 protein: CASSLIPGGDTGELFF
CDR3 DNA: TGTGCCAGCAGCTTAATACCAGGGGGCGACACCGGGGAGCTGTTTTTT

clone size: many
D gene: TRBD2
V gene: TRBV19
J gene: TRBJ2-3
CDR3 protein: CASSLLAGTDTQYF
CDR3 DNA: TGTGCCAGTAGTTTACTAGCGGGCACAGATACGCAGTATTTT

clone size: many
D gene: NA
V gene: TRBV20-1
J gene: TRBJ2-3
CDR3 protein: CSANYRWDTQYF
CDR3 DNA: TGCAGTGCTAACTACAGGTGGGATACGCAGTATTTT

clone size: many
D gene: NA
V gene: TRBV5-1
J gene: TRBJ2-1
CDR3 protein: CASSLQSSYNEQFF
CDR3 DNA: TGCGCCAGCAGCCTCCAATCGTCCTACAATGAGCAGTTCTTC

clone size: many
D gene: TRBD1
V gene: TRBV7-9
J gene: TRBJ1-1
CDR3 protein: CASSSGQGRDTEAFF
CDR3 DNA: TGTGCCAGCAGCTCGGGACAGGGGAGGGACACTGAAGCTTTCTTT

clone size: NA
D gene: NA
V gene: TRBV9
J gene: TRBJ1-4
CDR3 protein: CASSPRDTTNEKLFF
CDR3 DNA: TGTGCCAGCAGCCCGAGGGACACGACTAATGAAAAACTGTTTTTT

clone size: NA
D gene: TRBD1
V gene: TRBV4-1
J gene: TRBJ2-7
CDR3 protein: CASQERDRYYEQYF
CDR3 DNA: TGCGCCAGCCAAGAGAGGGACAGGTACTACGAGCAGTACTTC

clone size: medium-sized
D gene: NA
V gene: TRBV7-8
J gene: TRBJ2-7
CDR3 protein: CASSLGSYEQYF
CDR3 DNA: TGTGCCAGCAGCTTAGGGAGCTACGAGCAGTACTTC

clone size: many
D gene: NA
V gene: TRBV19
J gene: TRBJ1-5
CDR3 protein: CASTREGFQPQHF
CDR3 DNA: TGTGCCAGTACAAGAGAGGGGTTTCAGCCCCAGCATTTT

clone size: medium-sized
D gene: TRBD1
V gene: TRBV20-1
J gene: TRBJ2-3
CDR3 protein: CSAPLGTDTDTQYF
CDR3 DNA: TGCAGTGCTCCCCTTGGGACAGACACAGATACGCAGTATTTT

clone size: many
D gene: NA
V gene: TRBV20-1
J gene: TRBJ1-5
CDR3 protein: CSAGRNGQPQHF
CDR3 DNA: TGCAGTGCCGGCCGTAACGGTCAGCCCCAGCATTTT

clone size: many
D gene: NA
V gene: TRBV7-6
J gene: TRBJ2-3
CDR3 protein: CASSSFLDTQYF
CDR3 DNA: TGTGCCAGCAGCTCCTTTTTAGATACGCAGTATTTT

clone size: medium-sized
D gene: NA
V gene: TRBV6-5
J gene: TRBJ2-5
CDR3 protein: CASSYSSGAGTQYF
CDR3 DNA: TGTGCCAGCAGTTACTCGTCGGGTGCGGGGACCCAGTACTTC

clone size: many
D gene: TRBD2
V gene: TRBV6-1
J gene: TRBJ2-3
CDR3 protein: CASSEASGGAQTQYF
CDR3 DNA: TGTGCCAGCAGTGAAGCTAGCGGGGGGGCCCAGACGCAGTATTTT

clone size: NA
D gene: NA
V gene: TRBV7-8
J gene: TRBJ1-1
CDR3 protein: CASSPEESKVAAFF
CDR3 DNA: TGTGCCAGCAGCCCTGAGGAATCAAAGGTTGCAGCTTTCTTT

clone size: medium-sized
D gene: NA
V gene: TRBV29-1
J gene: TRBJ2-7
CDR3 protein: CSVEDGGLAARYF
CDR3 DNA: TGCAGCGTTGAAGATGGGGGGCTGGCAGCACGGTACTTC

clone size: many
D gene: TRBD1
V gene: TRBV28
J gene: TRBJ1-1
CDR3 protein: CASRVGGSTGVTEAFF
CDR3 DNA: TGTGCCAGCAGAGTTGGAGGCAGCACAGGGGTCACTGAAGCTTTCTTT

clone size: many
D gene: TRBD1
V gene: TRBV29-1
J gene: TRBJ2-7
CDR3 protein: CSATGTVGEQYF
CDR3 DNA: TGCAGCGCCACCGGGACAGTAGGCGAGCAGTACTTC

clone size: medium-sized
D gene: NA
V gene: TRBV14
J gene: TRBJ2-3
CDR3 protein: CASSQGTELDTQYF
CDR3 DNA: TGTGCCAGCAGCCAAGGCACCGAGCTGGATACGCAGTATTTT

clone size: medium-sized
D gene: NA
V gene: TRBV6-5
J gene: TRBJ2-1
CDR3 protein: CASRQTGTNSYNEQFF
CDR3 DNA: TGTGCCAGCAGGCAAACGGGGACGAACTCCTACAATGAGCAGTTCTTC

clone size: many
D gene: TRBD1
V gene: TRBV6-1
J gene: TRBJ2-4
CDR3 protein: CASSTQGANDIQYF
CDR3 DNA: TGTGCCAGCAGTACCCAGGGGGCGAATGACATTCAGTACTTC